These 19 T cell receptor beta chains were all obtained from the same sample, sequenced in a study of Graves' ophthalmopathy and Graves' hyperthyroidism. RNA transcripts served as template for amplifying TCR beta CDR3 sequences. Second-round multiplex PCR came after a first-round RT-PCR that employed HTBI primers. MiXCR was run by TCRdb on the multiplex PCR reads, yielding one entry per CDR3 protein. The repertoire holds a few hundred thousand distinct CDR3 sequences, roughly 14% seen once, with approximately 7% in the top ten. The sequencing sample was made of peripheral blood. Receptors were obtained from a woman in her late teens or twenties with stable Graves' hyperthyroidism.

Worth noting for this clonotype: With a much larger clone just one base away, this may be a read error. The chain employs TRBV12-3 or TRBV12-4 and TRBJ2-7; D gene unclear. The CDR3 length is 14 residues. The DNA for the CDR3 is TGTGCCAGCAGCCAAAAGCCCCCGAACTACGAGCATTACTTC. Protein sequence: CASSQKPPNYEHYF.

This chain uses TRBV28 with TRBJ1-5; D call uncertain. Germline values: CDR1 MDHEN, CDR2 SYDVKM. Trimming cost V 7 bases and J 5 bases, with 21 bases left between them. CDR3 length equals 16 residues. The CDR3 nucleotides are TGTGCCAGCATCTCTCCTCAAGGGATGTTGTATCAGCCCCAGCATTTT. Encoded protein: CASISPQGMLYQPQHF.

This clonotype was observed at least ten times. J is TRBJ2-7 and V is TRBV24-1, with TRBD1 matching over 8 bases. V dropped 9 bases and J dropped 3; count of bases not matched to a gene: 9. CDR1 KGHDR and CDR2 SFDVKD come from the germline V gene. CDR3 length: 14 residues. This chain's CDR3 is CATRPGQAHYEQYF. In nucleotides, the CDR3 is TGTGCCACCCGACCGGGACAGGCACACTACGAGCAGTACTTC.

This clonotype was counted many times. The CDR3 DNA follows: TGTGCCAGCACGGGTACGAACTATGGCTACACCTTC. Protein product: CASTGTNYGYTF. The genes are TRBV6-1 and TRBJ1-2; D ambiguous. V gave up 7 bases and J gave up 2 bases, with 8 bases separating them. CDR1 is MNHNS and CDR2 is SASEGT in the germline V gene. CDR3 length: 12 residues.

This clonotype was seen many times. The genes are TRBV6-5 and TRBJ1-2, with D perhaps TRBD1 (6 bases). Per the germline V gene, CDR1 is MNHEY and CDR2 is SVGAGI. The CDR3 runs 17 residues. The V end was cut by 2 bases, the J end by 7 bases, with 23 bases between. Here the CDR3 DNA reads TGTGCCAGCAGTTACCCCGAATTACCCGGGACACCGAGTGGCTACACCTTC. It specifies CASSYPELPGTPSGYTF.

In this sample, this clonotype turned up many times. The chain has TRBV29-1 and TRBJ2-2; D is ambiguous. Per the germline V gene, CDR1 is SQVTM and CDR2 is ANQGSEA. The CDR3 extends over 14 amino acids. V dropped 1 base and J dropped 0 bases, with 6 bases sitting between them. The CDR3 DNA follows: TGCAGCGTTGAAGGAGGCCCGAACACCGGGGAGCTGTTTTTT. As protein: CSVEGGPNTGELFF.

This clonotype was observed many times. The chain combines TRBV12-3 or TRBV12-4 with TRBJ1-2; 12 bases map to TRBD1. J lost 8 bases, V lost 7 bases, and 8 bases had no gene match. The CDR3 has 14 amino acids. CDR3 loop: CASTVGQGAQGYTF. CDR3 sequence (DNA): TGTGCCAGCACCGTGGGACAGGGGGCACAAGGCTACACCTTC.

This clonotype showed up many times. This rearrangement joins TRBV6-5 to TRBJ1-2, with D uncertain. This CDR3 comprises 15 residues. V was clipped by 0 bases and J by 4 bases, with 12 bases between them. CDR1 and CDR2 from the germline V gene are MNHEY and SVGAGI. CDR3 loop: CASSYSADNPYGYTF. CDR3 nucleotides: TGTGCCAGCAGTTACTCTGCCGATAACCCCTATGGCTACACCTTC.

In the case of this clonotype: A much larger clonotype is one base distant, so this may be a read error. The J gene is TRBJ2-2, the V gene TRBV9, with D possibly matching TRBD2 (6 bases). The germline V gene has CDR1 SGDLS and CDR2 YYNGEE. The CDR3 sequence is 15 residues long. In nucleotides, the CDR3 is TGTGGCAGCAGCGTAGGCGCACTAGCCACCGGGGAGCTGTTTTTT. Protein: CGSSVGALATGELFF.

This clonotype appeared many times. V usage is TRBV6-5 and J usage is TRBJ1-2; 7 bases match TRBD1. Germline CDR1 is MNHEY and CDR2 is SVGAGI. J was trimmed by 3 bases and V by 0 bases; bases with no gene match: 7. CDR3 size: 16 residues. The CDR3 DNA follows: TGTGCCAGCAGTTACTCTAGGACAGGCCGGGACTATGGCTACACCTTC. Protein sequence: CASSYSRTGRDYGYTF.

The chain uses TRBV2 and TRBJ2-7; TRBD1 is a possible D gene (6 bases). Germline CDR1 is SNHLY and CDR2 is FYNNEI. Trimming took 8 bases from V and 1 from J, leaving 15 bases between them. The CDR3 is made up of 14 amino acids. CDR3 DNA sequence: TGTGCCAGCCTAGGGGGATTTTCTTCCTACGAGCAGTACTTC. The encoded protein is CASLGGFSSYEQYF.

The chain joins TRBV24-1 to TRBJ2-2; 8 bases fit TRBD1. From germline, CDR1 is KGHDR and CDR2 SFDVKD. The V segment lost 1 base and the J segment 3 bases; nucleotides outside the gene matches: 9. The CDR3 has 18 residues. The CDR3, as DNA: TGTGCCACCAGTGATTTAGGGGTCAGGGGGCCCGACACCGGGGAGCTGTTTTTT. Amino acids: CATSDLGVRGPDTGELFF.

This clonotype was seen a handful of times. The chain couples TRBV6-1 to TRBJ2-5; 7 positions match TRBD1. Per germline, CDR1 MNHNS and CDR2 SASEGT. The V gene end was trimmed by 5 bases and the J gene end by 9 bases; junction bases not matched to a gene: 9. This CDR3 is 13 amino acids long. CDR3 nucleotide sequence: TGTGCCAGCAGTAGGGACAGACTGCGGGCCCAGTACTTC. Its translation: CASSRDRLRAQYF.

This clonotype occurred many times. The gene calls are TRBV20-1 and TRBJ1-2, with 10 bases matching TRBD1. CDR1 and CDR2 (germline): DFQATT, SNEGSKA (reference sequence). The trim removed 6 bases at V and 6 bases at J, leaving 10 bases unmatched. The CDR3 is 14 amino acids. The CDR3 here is CSANDRGRKNGYTF. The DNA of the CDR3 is TGCAGTGCGAATGACAGGGGGCGTAAGAATGGCTACACCTTC.

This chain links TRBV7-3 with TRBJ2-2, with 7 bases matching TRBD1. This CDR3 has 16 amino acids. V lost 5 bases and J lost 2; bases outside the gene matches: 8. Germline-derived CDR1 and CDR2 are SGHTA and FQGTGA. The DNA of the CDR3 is TGTGCCAGCAGCAAGGGGGCCGGAATCAACACCGGGGAGCTGTTTTTT. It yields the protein CASSKGAGINTGELFF.

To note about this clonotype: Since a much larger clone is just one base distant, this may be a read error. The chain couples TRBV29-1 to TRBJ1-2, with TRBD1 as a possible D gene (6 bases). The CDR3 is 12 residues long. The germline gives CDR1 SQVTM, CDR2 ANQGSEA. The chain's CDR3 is CSVVGQRYAYTF. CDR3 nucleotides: TGCAGCGTTGTCGGACAGCGATATGCCTACACCTTC.

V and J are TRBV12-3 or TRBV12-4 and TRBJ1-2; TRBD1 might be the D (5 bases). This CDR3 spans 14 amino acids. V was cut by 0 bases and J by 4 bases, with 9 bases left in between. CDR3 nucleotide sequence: TGTGCCAGCAGTTTAGCGCCAGGGACCTATGGCTACACCTTC. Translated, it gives CASSLAPGTYGYTF.

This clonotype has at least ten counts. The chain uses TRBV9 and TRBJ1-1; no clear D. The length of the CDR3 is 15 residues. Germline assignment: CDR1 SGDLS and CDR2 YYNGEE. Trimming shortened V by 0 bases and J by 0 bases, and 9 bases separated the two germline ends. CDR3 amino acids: CASSVEPGLNTEAFF. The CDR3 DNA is TGTGCCAGCAGCGTAGAACCAGGCTTGAACACTGAAGCTTTCTTT.

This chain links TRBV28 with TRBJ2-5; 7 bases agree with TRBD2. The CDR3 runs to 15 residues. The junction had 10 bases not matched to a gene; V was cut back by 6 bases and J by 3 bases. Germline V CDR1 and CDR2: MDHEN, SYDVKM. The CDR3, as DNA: TGTGCCAGCAGAACCTCACCCGGGACTAAAGAGACCCAGTACTTC. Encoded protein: CASRTSPGTKETQYF.